This TCR beta chain came from a study of human T cells and chemical hapten exposure. TCRdb re-derived calls from the RACE reads in MiXCR, one entry per CDR3 protein. Among roughly 380,000 distinct CDR3 sequences listed, about 6.9% were seen once. The CDR3 covers 14 residues. V lost 4 bases to trimming and J lost 7 bases; unmatched junction nucleotides: 4. CDR1 and CDR2 from the germline V gene are MNHNY and SVGAGI (reference sequence). Time point denoted: patch test 2, 6 weeks after DPC sensitization. Treatment: therapeutic diphenylcyclopropenone sensitization with weekly scalp DPC. The chain links TRBV6-6 to TRBJ1-6; 7 positions match TRBD1. The sample was whole blood, taken in connection with sensitization to the hapten diphenylcyclopropenone (DPC). The TCR comes from a young woman with alopecia areata. Some clones in this sample may be carry-over from other donors' samples. In DNA form, the CDR3 reads TGTGCCAGCAGTTCGACAGGGAACAATTCACCCCTCCACTTT. Amino acid sequence: CASSSTGNNSPLHF.